This T cell receptor (beta chain) is from a study of cytotoxic CD8 clonotypes in ibrutinib-treated CLL (dated by TCRdb to the early 2020s). With regard to the full study: In this cohort, 15 or so patients were treatment-naive and ten to eleven were relapsed/refractory, while approximately 18 had unmutated IGHV. Responses were partial in approximately 24 patients and complete in 2; after median approximately 69 months follow-up, approximately 15 stayed in remission and roughly twelve progressed. The response samples were drawn at a median of roughly eleven months into treatment, with a range of about 6 to 36 months. Samples averaged roughly 280,000 productive templates and 94,082 productive rearrangements. Of the roughly 81 people in the trial, 25 to 30 had longitudinal samples available. Cryopreserved peripheral blood mononuclear cells were obtained before treatment, at response, and at either sustained remission or disease progression. All remission and progressive disease samples were collected while patients were still receiving ibrutinib. Broad study findings and their caveats: Baseline clonality exceeded that of age-matched healthy donors and correlated strongly with circulating CD8+ T-cell counts. Sustained-remission and progressing patients did not have matched sampling times, and lymph node repertoires were not examined. An increase in clonality was observed at ibrutinib response, with clonality remaining stable during sustained remission and falling back toward baseline at progression. Public clonotypes were rare and either shrank or stayed stable during treatment, and the rise in clonality at ibrutinib response reflected expansion of private clonotypes.

The junction carries 14 bases between V and J, which are trimmed by 0 bases and 6 bases respectively. Sequences MGHDK (CDR1) and SYGVNS (CDR2) are obtained from the germline V gene. From its cysteine to its phenylalanine, the CDR3 spans 16 amino acids. Of the read, only the CDR3 DNA is kept; its 48 bases are in frame from base 1. A MiSeq instrument was used for deep resolution sequencing, which targeted depths ranging from 1 in 1 million up to 1 in 200,000 T cells, with coverage averaging 10x for each clonotype. The immunoSEQ hsTCRB Kit was used to generate the TCR beta libraries. Per the authors' processing: The data were analyzed with ImmunoSEQ Analyzer and ImmunoSEQ Data Assistant, and V, D and J gene assignments followed IMGT definitions. Clonality was computed as one minus normalized Shannon entropy of productive rearrangement frequencies, ranging from 0 to 1. Public clonotype analysis was restricted to overrepresented clonotypes comprising at least 0.05% of each patient's repertoire. Repertoires from some 14 age-matched healthy donors in immuneACCESS were used as clonality controls. What TCRdb holds here is the immuneACCESS table cut down to in-frame rearrangements. Part of the clones is not present; checked against another copy, under half of the missing clones reflect an unresolved V gene, and the others are unexplained. V, J and clone size derive from that table, while D and trimming were established from the DNA sequence. The sample records about 200,000 clones, roughly three quarters of which are singletons. Of the sample, about 6% falls within the top ten clones.

Reading the label with the study, this specimen's time point is: 12 months on ibrutinib. For TCR beta library preparation, 1.5 to 2 micrograms of genomic DNA were extracted from the cryopreserved PBMCs. High-throughput TCR beta sequencing was performed on longitudinal blood samples from CLL patients receiving ibrutinib monotherapy. Patients were enrolled in a phase 2 open-label single-center ibrutinib monotherapy trial. Comments on this clone: No cognate antigen has been identified for it. No per-base quality is available; no much larger clone lies one base away.

Sample: PBMCs, taken after 12 months of ibrutinib treatment. The origin of this receptor is a human donor with chronic lymphocytic leukemia. This sequence uses TRBV25-1 and TRBJ1-4; the D gene is unclear. The nucleotide sequence is TGTGCCAGCAGTGAATATAGTATGGGAAGCGATGAAAAACTGTTTTTT. It codes for CASSEYSMGSDEKLFF. The full variable domain, completed from the reference TRBV25-1 and TRBJ1-4 proteins outside the CDR3, reads EADIYQTPRYLVIGTGKKITLECSQTMGHDKMYWYQQDPGMELHLIHYSYGVNSTEKGDLSSESTVSRIRTEHFPLTLESARPSHTSQYLCASSEYSMGSDEKLFFGSGTQLSVL.